The 19 T cell receptor beta chains in this list originate from one sample, sequenced in a study of blood T cell repertoires in COVID-19. Profiling relied on immunoSEQ multiplex PCR, and the TCRdb table lists in-frame clones only, not all of them. This sample has some 350,000 clones, with around 90% found just once. The sample consisted of peripheral blood. The receptors originated from a young woman who had recovered from COVID-19.

V usage is TRBV7-9 and J usage is TRBJ1-5, with 9 bases fitting TRBD1. CDR1 is SEHNR and CDR2 is FQNEAQ in the germline V gene (reference sequence). The CDR3 has 15 amino acids. With 5 bases clipped from V and 7 bases from J, the junction kept 9 bases outside the gene matches. CDR3 bases: TGTGCCAGCAGCCTTGGACAGGGGTCGGGGCAGCCCCAGCATTTT. Encoded protein: CASSLGQGSGQPQHF. Supplemented by reference TRBV7-9 and TRBJ1-5, the full variable domain reads DTGVSQNPRHKITKRGQNVTFRCDPISEHNRLYWYRQTLGQGPEFLTYFQNEAQLEKSRLLSDRFSAERPKGSFSTLEIQRTEQGDSAMYLCASSLGQGSGQPQHFGDGTRLSIL.

The V gene is TRBV5-1, the J gene TRBJ2-5; 9 bases fit TRBD2. The CDR3 consists of 18 residues. Germline V gene data show CDR1 as SGHRS and CDR2 as YFSETQ. After removal of 0 bases from V and 5 bases from J, the junction contained 14 bases not matched to a gene. The CDR3 DNA reads as TGCGCCAGCAGCTTGGGTCGGCCCGAGCGGGAGGTCTCGGAGACCCAGTACTTC. Translated, it gives CASSLGRPEREVSETQYF.

The chain joins TRBV7-2 to TRBJ2-1; D is possibly TRBD1 (5 bases). Germline CDR1 is SGHTA and CDR2 is FQGNSA. This CDR3 has 14 amino acids. V was trimmed by 3 bases and J by 10 bases, leaving 16 bases between them. CDR3: CASSFIGRAHEQFF. As DNA, the CDR3 is TGTGCCAGCAGCTTTATCGGCAGGGCTCACGAGCAGTTCTTC.

This clone occurred a few times. This rearrangement joins TRBV7-9 to TRBJ1-4; TRBD1 is a possible D gene (5 bases). The ends were cut back, 6 bases at V and 8 bases at J, with 10 bases in the middle. CDR1 SEHNR and CDR2 FQNEAQ come from the germline V gene (reference sequence). The CDR3 loop spans 12 amino acids. The CDR3 DNA is TGTGCCAGCAGTACAGGCGTGGAAAAACTGTTTTTT. It codes for CASSTGVEKLFF.

V is TRBV23-1 and J is TRBJ2-7, with TRBD1 identical over 8 bases. TRBV23-1 is known as an ORF, though its function is uncertain. Losses at the gene ends were 6 bases for V and 6 bases for J; bases not matched to a gene: 4. The CDR3 totals 12 residues. The CDR3 is CASRRQGREQYV. CDR3 nucleotides: TGCGCCAGCAGAAGACAGGGGCGCGAGCAGTACGTC.

This chain uses TRBV5-1 with TRBJ2-1; possibly TRBD2 for D (6 bases). From germline, CDR1 is SGHRS and CDR2 YFSETQ. The germline V and J ends were trimmed by 1 base and 0 bases, with 23 bases remaining between them. The CDR3 contains 20 residues. The CDR3 DNA reads as TGCGCCAGCAGCTTGAACCAGGTAGCGGCACATGCGAGCTCCTACAATGAGCAGTTCTTC. It translates to CASSLNQVAAHASSYNEQFF.

The chain uses TRBV7-9 and TRBJ2-1; the D gene is possibly TRBD2 (6 bases). Trimming shortened V by 0 bases and J by 4 bases, and 10 bases separated the two germline ends. The CDR3 loop spans 15 amino acids. Germline CDR1 and CDR2: SEHNR and FQNEAQ (reference sequence). The CDR3 DNA is TGTGCCAGCAGCTTAGCGCTGGGAGGATACAATGAGCAGTTCTTC. Amino acid sequence: CASSLALGGYNEQFF.

V usage is TRBV11-3 and J usage is TRBJ2-5; the match to TRBD2 covers 8 bases. V dropped 1 base and J dropped 5; count of bases not matched to a gene: 12. CDR3 length: 17 residues. The germline gives CDR1 SGHNT, CDR2 YENEEA. Written as DNA, the CDR3 is TGTGCCAGCAGCTTAGCGGCGGGAGGAGGTTTAGGTGAGACCCAGTACTTC. Protein sequence: CASSLAAGGGLGETQYF.

The chain links TRBV27 to TRBJ2-3; 7 bases map to TRBD2. V lost 9 bases and J lost 4; bases outside the gene matches: 13. The CDR3 is made up of 15 amino acids. In germline, CDR1 is MNHEY, CDR2 SMNVEV (reference sequence). The CDR3 protein is CASLTRRESADTQYF. The CDR3 DNA sequence: TGTGCCAGTCTTACTAGGCGGGAGTCGGCAGATACGCAGTATTTT.

This chain links TRBV4-3 with TRBJ2-2, with D unresolved. Germline V gives CDR1 LGHNA, CDR2 YSLEER. There are 16 residues in the CDR3. The ends were cut back, 1 base at V and 1 base at J, with 10 bases in the middle. The CDR3 sequence is CASSQGGSLNTGELFF. CDR3 coding DNA: TGCGCCAGCAGCCAAGGTGGTAGCTTGAACACCGGGGAGCTGTTTTTT.

The gene calls are TRBV6-2 or TRBV6-3 and TRBJ2-1; D might be TRBD1 (5 bases). Trimming removed 0 bases from V and 6 bases from J, with 12 bases in between. Germline lookup yields CDR1 MNHEY and CDR2 SVGEGT. There are 15 residues in the CDR3. CDR3 sequence: CASSYSTPGINEQFF. CDR3 sequence (DNA): TGTGCCAGCAGTTACTCGACCCCAGGGATCAATGAGCAGTTCTTC.

The V call is TRBV18, the J call TRBJ2-4, with 8 bases fitting TRBD2. Germline V gives CDR1 KGHSH, CDR2 LQKENI. V lost 6 bases and J lost 2; bases outside the gene matches: 9. This CDR3 contains 16 residues. The CDR3, as DNA: TGTGCCAGCTCCCCGAGCGGGAGTCTTCCCAAAAACATTCAGTACTTC. This sequence encodes CASSPSGSLPKNIQYF.

In this sample, this clone turned up once. This CDR3 is CASSPRTYEQYV. In DNA form, the CDR3 reads TGTGCCAGCAGTCCGCGGACCTACGAGCAGTACGTC. The V call is TRBV27, the J call TRBJ2-7, with no clear D. The germline CDR1 and CDR2 sequences are MNHEY and SMNVEV (reference sequence). CDR3 length: 12 amino acids. Trimming shortened V by 5 bases and J by 2 bases, and 7 bases separated the two germline ends.

V gene TRBV13 combines with J gene TRBJ2-5; TRBD1 agrees at 10 bases. Germline values: CDR1 PRHDT, CDR2 FYEKMQ (reference sequence). The junction had 7 bases not matched to a gene; V was cut back by 5 bases and J by 4 bases. The CDR3 is 15 amino acids. CDR3 region: CASSPWTGGRETQYF. CDR3 coding DNA: TGTGCCAGCAGCCCGTGGACAGGGGGAAGAGAGACCCAGTACTTC. The full variable domain, completed using reference TRBV13 and TRBJ2-5, is AAGVIQSPRHLIKEKRETATLKCYPIPRHDTVYWYQQGPGQDPQFLISFYEKMQSDKGSIPDRFSAQQFSDYHSELNMSSLELGDSALYFCASSPWTGGRETQYFGPGTRLLVL.

The CDR3 spells CASSYSNGITYNEQFF. CDR3 nucleotide sequence: TGTGCCAGCAGTTACTCGAACGGGATAACCTACAATGAGCAGTTCTTC. The chain carries TRBV6-2 or TRBV6-3 and TRBJ2-1; D perhaps matches TRBD2 (5 bases). The CDR3 loop spans 16 amino acids. V dropped 0 bases and J dropped 2 bases, with 11 bases sitting between them. Per the germline V gene, CDR1 is MNHEY and CDR2 is SVGEGT.

The rearrangement uses TRBV12-2 and TRBJ1-2; the table names TRBD1, a call not compared with the DNA. TRBV12-2 is a documented pseudogene. CDR3 size: 19 residues. Here the CDR3 DNA reads TGTGCAAGTCGCTCCCCCGGCGAACAGGGGGCGGAAGACTGTGCTGGCTACACCTTC. Amino acid sequence: CASRSPGEQGAEDCAGYTF.

V usage is TRBV7-2 and J usage is TRBJ2-4; unclear D gene. CDR1 is SGHTA and CDR2 is FQGNSA in the germline V gene. The CDR3 has 15 residues. Trimming cost V 0 bases and J 0 bases, with 6 bases left between them. CDR3 bases: TGTGCCAGCAGCTTAGCATCTGTAGCCAAAAACATTCAGTACTTC. Its translation: CASSLASVAKNIQYF.

V and J are TRBV29-1 and TRBJ2-4; tentative D call: TRBD1 (6 bases). Deletions cut 6 bases from V and 3 bases from J, with 9 bases between. CDR1 and CDR2 from the germline V gene are SQVTM and ANQGSEA. The CDR3 has 12 residues. The CDR3 protein is CSVRTDKNIQYF. The CDR3 DNA reads TGCAGCGTACGGACAGACAAAAACATTCAGTACTTC.

The chain couples TRBV4-3 to TRBJ1-5; TRBD1 aligns across 7 bases. The germline gives CDR1 LGHNA, CDR2 YSLEER. V was pared by 0 bases and J by 1 base, with 3 bases of the junction left unmatched. There are 16 residues in the CDR3. The CDR3 DNA reads as TGCGCCAGCAGCCAAGATTGGGACAGAAGCAATCAGCCCCAGCATTTT. It encodes CASSQDWDRSNQPQHF.